The rows below give T cell receptor beta chains drawn from one sample of a study of monozygotic twins with cystic fibrosis. Produced via immunoSEQ multiplex PCR; TCRdb's table is partial and in-frame only. The sample has about 35,000 clones, approximately 67% seen once. The source material was blood. All receptors derive from a girl under 18 with cystic fibrosis. Each CDR3 is given with its conserved first and last residue. The order of the fields is V gene, J gene, clone size, CDR3 protein. Clone size is given for some rows only: seen once, a few or many times, or a class if the clone is expanded.

TRBV6-4	TRBJ2-2	once	CASSDSNWGTGELFF
TRBV19	TRBJ1-5	once	CASSPTTAISNQPQHF
TRBV18	TRBJ2-1	few	CASSPTSGSYNEQFF
TRBV30	TRBJ2-1	-	CAWVRDYNEQFF
TRBV27	TRBJ1-5	-	CASSWDRIQPQHF
TRBV5-4	TRBJ2-2	-	CASSRLSGAGELFF
TRBV19	TRBJ1-1	-	CASSMLQGALRTEAFF
TRBV9	TRBJ2-1	-	CASSAREEEQFF
TRBV18	TRBJ2-1	-	CASSPWANEQFF
TRBV29-1	TRBJ2-7	-	CSGRTASYEQYF
TRBV7-9	TRBJ2-7	few	CASSLGVAGGFYEQYF
TRBV2	TRBJ2-7	-	CASSGQGPEQYF
TRBV11-1	TRBJ1-1	-	CASSSSQVVGEAFF